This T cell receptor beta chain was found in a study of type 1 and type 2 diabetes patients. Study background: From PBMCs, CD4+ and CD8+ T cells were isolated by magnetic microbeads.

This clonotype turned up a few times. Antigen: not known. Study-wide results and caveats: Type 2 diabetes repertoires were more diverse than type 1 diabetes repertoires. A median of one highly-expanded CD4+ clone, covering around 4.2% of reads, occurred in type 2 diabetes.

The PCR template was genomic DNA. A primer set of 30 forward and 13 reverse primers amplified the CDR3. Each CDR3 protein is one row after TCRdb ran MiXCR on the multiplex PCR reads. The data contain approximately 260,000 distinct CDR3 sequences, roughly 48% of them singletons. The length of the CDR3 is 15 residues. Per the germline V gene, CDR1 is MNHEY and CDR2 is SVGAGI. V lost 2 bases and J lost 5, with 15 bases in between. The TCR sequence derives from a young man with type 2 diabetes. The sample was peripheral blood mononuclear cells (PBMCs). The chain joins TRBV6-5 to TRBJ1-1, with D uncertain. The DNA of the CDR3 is TGTGCCAGCAGTTACACTCGTGGGTTAGGTACTGAAGCTTTCTTT. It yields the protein CASSYTRGLGTEAFF.